The 5 T cell receptor beta chains below all came from one sample that was sequenced in a study of vaccination effects on CD4 cells after COVID-19. These TCRs are of unknown antigen specificity. The assay was immunoSEQ multiplex PCR, and TCRdb's table has in-frame clones only and misses some. The sample includes over 60,000 clones, over 70% seen only once; the top ten take under 2%. Peptide-pool stimulation followed by sequencing identified expanded antigen-specific CD4+ clonotypes in the ViraFEST assay. CD4+ T cells were isolated after around 9 days of culture. Each person got two doses of an mRNA SARS-CoV-2 vaccine, BNT162b2 or mRNA-1273. This specimen was CD4+ T cells from PBMCs cultured with HCoV-229E spike peptides, taken after COVID-19 vaccination. The receptor set was obtained from a human donor who received a COVID-19 vaccine.

The chain has TRBV24-1 and TRBJ1-2; weak D call: TRBD1 (5 bases). CDR3 size: 13 residues. V lost 6 bases and J 8 bases, leaving 15 bases between the germline ends. Germline V lookup: CDR1 KGHDR, CDR2 SFDVKD. The DNA for the CDR3 is TGTGCCACCAGTTCGGACAAGCTGGACGGCTACACCTTC. Its protein is CATSSDKLDGYTF.

The gene calls are TRBV3-1 (or the pseudogene TRBV3-2) and TRBJ2-3; D gene ambiguous. The germline V gene has CDR1 LGHDT and CDR2 YNNKEL (reference sequence). CDR3 size: 13 residues. The V end was cut by 0 bases, the J end by 8 bases, with 9 bases between. CDR3 DNA: TGTGCCAGCAGCCAAGAACCGATCCCTACGCAGTATTTT. This codes for CASSQEPIPTQYF.

Only one count was recorded for this clone. The chain couples TRBV6-5 to TRBJ2-5; D is undetermined. This CDR3 contains 16 residues. Germline-derived CDR1 and CDR2 are MNHEY and SVGAGI. V lost 0 bases and J lost 1, with 12 bases in between. CDR3 amino acids: CASSYSASLAQETQYF. The CDR3 DNA follows: TGTGCCAGCAGTTACTCGGCTAGTCTTGCCCAAGAGACCCAGTACTTC.

The gene calls are TRBV3-1 (or the pseudogene TRBV3-2) and TRBJ1-5, with TRBD1 as a possible D gene (5 bases). V lost 4 bases, J lost 7 bases, and 17 bases lay in between. CDR1 is LGHDT and CDR2 is YNNKEL in the germline V gene (reference sequence). The CDR3 sequence is 15 residues long. CDR3 residues: CASSPTTGGGQPQHF. For the CDR3, the DNA is TGTGCCAGCAGCCCTACGACGGGGGGAGGACAGCCCCAGCATTTT.

The chain combines TRBV5-4 with TRBJ1-1; D unclear. V dropped 0 bases and J dropped 11 bases, with 14 bases sitting between them. The CDR3 consists of 13 residues. Germline-derived CDR1 and CDR2 are SGHNT and YYREEE (reference sequence). This CDR3 is CASSLGLGSFAFF. CDR3 DNA: TGTGCCAGCAGCTTGGGGTTAGGCAGTTTCGCTTTCTTT.